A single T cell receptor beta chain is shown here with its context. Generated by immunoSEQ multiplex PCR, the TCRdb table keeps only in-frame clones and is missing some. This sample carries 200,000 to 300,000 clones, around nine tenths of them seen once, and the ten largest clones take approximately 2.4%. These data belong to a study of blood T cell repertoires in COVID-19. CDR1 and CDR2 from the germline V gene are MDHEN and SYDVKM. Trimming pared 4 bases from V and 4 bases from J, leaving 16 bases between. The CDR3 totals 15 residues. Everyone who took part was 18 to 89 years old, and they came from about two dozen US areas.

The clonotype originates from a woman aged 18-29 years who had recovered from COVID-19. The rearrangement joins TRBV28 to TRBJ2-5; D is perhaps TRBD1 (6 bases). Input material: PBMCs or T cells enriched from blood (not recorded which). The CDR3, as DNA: TGTGCCAGCAGTTATCAACAGGGAGTAGGAGAGACCCAGTACTTC. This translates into CASSYQQGVGETQYF.